This TCR beta chain was obtained from a study of T-cell reconstitution after alpha-beta-depleted transplantation in children. General study results and limits: Approximately two months post-transplant, alpha-beta T cells reportedly originated from several hundred expanded graft clones.

The CDR3 loop spans 13 amino acids. V was shortened by 6 bases and J by 3 bases, with 13 bases between the two germline ends. The germline V gene encodes CDR1 SGHRS and CDR2 YFSETQ. Unique molecular identifiers were incorporated into the prepared TCRbeta library. TCRdb reanalysed the PCR reads using MiXCR and keeps one entry per CDR3 protein. The table has roughly 670,000 distinct CDR3 sequences, over 10% seen once. This clonotype has only a few counts. Its antigen is unidentified. Source: PBMCs, taken before TCRalphabeta/CD19-depleted stem cell transplant. The genes are TRBV5-1 and TRBJ2-7; D might be TRBD1 (5 bases). This TCR came from a girl between 2 and 10 years old with congenital amegakaryocytic thrombocytopenia, due to receive a stem cell transplant. CDR3: CASKPGQGYEQYF. DNA of the CDR3: TGCGCCAGCAAACCCGGACAAGGCTACGAGCAGTACTTC.